This is a list of T cell receptor beta chains from one sample in a study of read filtering for tumor transcriptome and immune sequencing. Via MiXCR, TCRdb re-called the reads, giving one row per CDR3 protein. The table has about 57,000 distinct CDR3 sequences, more than 20% seen once. Sequenced input: a population of CD138-negative cells sorted from bone marrow. The source of these receptors is a donor aged 40 or older with multiple myeloma. Both conserved end residues are part of each CDR3. The D gene is left open where the match is weak. Some rows mark clone size as missing; the rest say once, few, many or name a class of expanded clone.

J | size | V | D | DNA | CDR3
TRBJ2-5 | many | TRBV5-1 | - | TGCGCCAGCAGCTGGGGGGAAGAGACCCAGTACTTC | CASSWGEETQYF
TRBJ2-2 | - | TRBV6-5 | TRBD1 | TGTGCCAGCAGGGGACAGGCGAACACCGGGGAGCTGTTTTTT | CASRGQANTGELFF
TRBJ2-1 | many | TRBV29-1 | TRBD2 | TGCAGCGTCGGGGGGGTAGGCCCGAGTAGCTCCTACAATGAGCAGTTCTTC | CSVGGVGPSSSYNEQFF
TRBJ2-3 | - | TRBV6-2/TRBV6-3 | TRBD1 | TGTGCCAGCACCAAAGGGACAGTGCCTCATACGCAGTATTTT | CASTKGTVPHTQYF
TRBJ1-1 | many | TRBV28 | - | TGTGCCAGCAGTTTCCCCGGGGGCAGGAACACTGAAGCTTTCTTT | CASSFPGGRNTEAFF
TRBJ2-3 | many | TRBV7-3 | TRBD2 | TGTGCCAGCAGCTTACAAGGGACTAGCGGGACTAGCACAGATACGCAGTATTTT | CASSLQGTSGTSTDTQYF
TRBJ1-2 | few | TRBV5-4 | TRBD1 | TGTGCCAGTTCGGGCAATTCGGGACAGATCTATGGCTACACCTTC | CASSGNSGQIYGYTF
TRBJ2-7 | - | TRBV20-1 | TRBD2 | TGCAGCGCCCGGCGGTCGCACTGGGAGGGCGAGCAGTACTTC | CSARRSHWEGEQYF
TRBJ1-2 | many | TRBV7-9 | TRBD1 | TGTGCCAGCAGCTTGGGGGGGACAGACTATGGCTACACCTTC | CASSLGGTDYGYTF
TRBJ2-7 | many | TRBV28 | TRBD2 | TGTGCCAGCAGCGATAGCGGGAGTCGCTCCTACGAGCAGTACTTC | CASSDSGSRSYEQYF
TRBJ2-1 | many | TRBV3-1 | - | TGTGCCAGCAGTCTAGCTATCCCCTACAATGAGCAGTTCTTC | CASSLAIPYNEQFF
TRBJ1-4 | many | TRBV11-1 | - | TGTGCCAGCAGCTCCCAGCCGGATACCGGTGAAAAACTGTTTTTT | CASSSQPDTGEKLFF
TRBJ2-3 | - | TRBV7-2 | TRBD2 | TGTGCCAGCAGCTTAATAGGACTAGCGGGGGCAGATACGCAGTATTTT | CASSLIGLAGADTQYF
TRBJ2-3 | - | TRBV6-5 | TRBD2 | TGTGCCAGCAGCTACCGAATCACGACTAGCGTAACAGATACGCAGTATTTT | CASSYRITTSVTDTQYF
TRBJ2-3 | many | TRBV7-9 | - | TGTGCCAGCAGCTCCCGTGTCGAACTCACAGATACGCAGTATTTT | CASSSRVELTDTQYF
TRBJ2-7 | many | TRBV20-1 | - | TGCAGTGCTCGTAGAGGGAGCTCCTACGAGCAGTACTTC | CSARRGSSYEQYF
TRBJ2-4 | many | TRBV6-6 | TRBD1 | TGTGCCAGCAGTCTCCGGGACAGGGAGAACATTCAGTACTTC | CASSLRDRENIQYF
TRBJ2-3 | many | TRBV29-1 | - | TGCAGCGTTGGGAGGGGCCAGAGGGGTTTAGATACGCAGTATTTT | CSVGRGQRGLDTQYF
TRBJ2-7 | few | TRBV6-2/TRBV6-3 | TRBD1 | TGTGCCAGCACCCCCGAGAGCAGGGGGACCTACGAGCAGTACTTC | CASTPESRGTYEQYF
TRBJ2-1 | many | TRBV20-1 | - | TGCAGTGCTAGGGATTTGGGAGTGGGCTACAATGAGCAGTTCTTC | CSARDLGVGYNEQFF
TRBJ2-5 | - | TRBV6-1 | - | TGTGCCAGCAGTGAGCAGGGTCAGTCCCAAGAGACCCAGTACTTC | CASSEQGQSQETQYF
TRBJ2-3 | many | TRBV11-2 | TRBD1 | TGTGCCAGCAGCTTAGATTCCCGGACAGGGTGGTCAGATACGCAGTATTTT | CASSLDSRTGWSDTQYF
TRBJ2-2 | many | TRBV28 | - | TGTGCCAGCAGTTTACAAGACACCGGGGAGCTGTTTTTT | CASSLQDTGELFF
TRBJ2-1 | many | TRBV5-1 | - | TGCGCCAGCAGCGTAGGCATGGGGGCGGCCTACAATGAGCAGTTCTTC | CASSVGMGAAYNEQFF
TRBJ2-2 | - | TRBV4-1 | TRBD1 | TGCGCCAGCAGCCATCGCTGGGACAGGGGGCGCAGAGGGGAGCTGTTTTTT | CASSHRWDRGRRGELFF
TRBJ1-1 | many | TRBV29-1 | - | TGCAGCGCCCGTGGGATCACTACAGGGAACACTGAAGCTTTCTTT | CSARGITTGNTEAFF
TRBJ2-5 | many | TRBV9 | TRBD1 | TGTGCCAGCAGCCAAGGACAGGGAGGCCAAGAGACCCAGTACTTC | CASSQGQGGQETQYF
TRBJ1-1 | many | TRBV6-1 | - | TGTGCCAGCAGCCAGGAACGGAACACTGAAGCTTTCTTT | CASSQERNTEAFF
TRBJ2-1 | many | TRBV9 | - | TGTGCCAGCAGCGTAGCCCAAGGGGACTACAATGAGCAGTTCTTC | CASSVAQGDYNEQFF
TRBJ2-5 | - | TRBV7-6 | - | TGTGCCAGCAGCTCAGCCCAGCCCGGGGAGACCCAGTACTTC | CASSSAQPGETQYF
TRBJ1-5 | few | TRBV20-1 | - | TGCAGTGCTAGGGGCCGGGGGGTAAATCAGCCCCAGCATTTT | CSARGRGVNQPQHF
TRBJ2-7 | many | TRBV3-1 | - | TGTGCCAGCAGCCGCCGTTACGAGCAGTACTTC | CASSRRYEQYF
TRBJ2-5 | many | TRBV5-5 | - | TGTGCCAGCAGCTTGGTCAGGGGAGGCGAAGAGACCCAGTACTTC | CASSLVRGGEETQYF
TRBJ2-1 | - | TRBV25-1 | - | TGTGCCAGCAGTGAATCCCAGGGGCAGTTCTTC | CASSESQGQFF
TRBJ1-5 | many | TRBV19 | - | TGTGCCAGTAGCGGGTTTAGCAATCAGCCCCAGCATTTT | CASSGFSNQPQHF
TRBJ1-3 | - | TRBV7-9 | - | TGTGCCAGCAGCTTAGCGACGGGCTCTGGAAACACCATATATTTT | CASSLATGSGNTIYF
TRBJ1-2 | many | TRBV20-1 | - | TGCAGTGCTATCCAGGAGTCTTATGGCTACACCTTC | CSAIQESYGYTF
TRBJ2-1 | - | TRBV5-4 | TRBD2 | TGTGCCAGCAGCTCCGGACTAGCTGGCTACAATGAGCAGTCCTTC | CASSSGLAGYNEQSF
TRBJ2-2 | many | TRBV12-3/TRBV12-4 | - | TGTGCCAGCAGTTCTAGTAACGGCAGTACCGGGGAGCTGTTTTTT | CASSSSNGSTGELFF
TRBJ1-1 | many | TRBV5-1 | - | TGCGCCAGCAGCTCCGGGAGGACTGAAGCTTTCTTT | CASSSGRTEAFF
TRBJ2-1 | - | TRBV7-6 | - | TGTGCCAGCAGCCCCCCGACAGGCTCAAATGAGCAGTTCTTC | CASSPPTGSNEQFF
TRBJ2-7 | many | TRBV20-1 | - | TGCAGTGCCAAAACAGGGTTTTCCACCTACGAGCAGTACTTC | CSAKTGFSTYEQYF